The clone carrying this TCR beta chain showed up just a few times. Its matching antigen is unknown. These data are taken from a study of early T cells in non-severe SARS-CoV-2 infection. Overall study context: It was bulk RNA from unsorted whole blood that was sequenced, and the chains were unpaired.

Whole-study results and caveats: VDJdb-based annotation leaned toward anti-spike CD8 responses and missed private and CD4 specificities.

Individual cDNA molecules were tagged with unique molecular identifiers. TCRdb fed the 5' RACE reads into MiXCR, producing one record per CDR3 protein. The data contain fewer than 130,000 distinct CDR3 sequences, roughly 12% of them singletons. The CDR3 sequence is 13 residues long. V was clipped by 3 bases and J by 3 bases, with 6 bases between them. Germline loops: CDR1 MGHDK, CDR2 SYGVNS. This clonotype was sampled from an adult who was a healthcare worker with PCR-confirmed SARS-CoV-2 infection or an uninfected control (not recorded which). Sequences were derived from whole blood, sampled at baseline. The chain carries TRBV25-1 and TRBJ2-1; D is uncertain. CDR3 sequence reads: CASSDGIYNEQFF. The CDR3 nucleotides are TGTGCCAGCAGTGATGGGATCTACAATGAGCAGTTCTTC.